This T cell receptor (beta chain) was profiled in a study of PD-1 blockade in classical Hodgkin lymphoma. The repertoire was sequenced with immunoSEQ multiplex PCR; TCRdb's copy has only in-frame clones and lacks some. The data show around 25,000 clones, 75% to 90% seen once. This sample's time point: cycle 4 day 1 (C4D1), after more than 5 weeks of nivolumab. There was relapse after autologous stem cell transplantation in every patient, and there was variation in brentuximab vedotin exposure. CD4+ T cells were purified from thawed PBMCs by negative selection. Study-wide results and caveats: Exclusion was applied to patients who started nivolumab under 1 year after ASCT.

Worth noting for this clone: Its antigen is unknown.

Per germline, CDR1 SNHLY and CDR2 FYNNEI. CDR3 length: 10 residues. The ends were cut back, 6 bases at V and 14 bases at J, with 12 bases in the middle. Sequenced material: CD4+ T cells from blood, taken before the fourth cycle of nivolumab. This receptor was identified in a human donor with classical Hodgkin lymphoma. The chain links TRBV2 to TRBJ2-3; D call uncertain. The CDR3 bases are TGTGCCAGCAGGCTCCGTATTCTGTATTTT. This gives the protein CASRLRILYF.